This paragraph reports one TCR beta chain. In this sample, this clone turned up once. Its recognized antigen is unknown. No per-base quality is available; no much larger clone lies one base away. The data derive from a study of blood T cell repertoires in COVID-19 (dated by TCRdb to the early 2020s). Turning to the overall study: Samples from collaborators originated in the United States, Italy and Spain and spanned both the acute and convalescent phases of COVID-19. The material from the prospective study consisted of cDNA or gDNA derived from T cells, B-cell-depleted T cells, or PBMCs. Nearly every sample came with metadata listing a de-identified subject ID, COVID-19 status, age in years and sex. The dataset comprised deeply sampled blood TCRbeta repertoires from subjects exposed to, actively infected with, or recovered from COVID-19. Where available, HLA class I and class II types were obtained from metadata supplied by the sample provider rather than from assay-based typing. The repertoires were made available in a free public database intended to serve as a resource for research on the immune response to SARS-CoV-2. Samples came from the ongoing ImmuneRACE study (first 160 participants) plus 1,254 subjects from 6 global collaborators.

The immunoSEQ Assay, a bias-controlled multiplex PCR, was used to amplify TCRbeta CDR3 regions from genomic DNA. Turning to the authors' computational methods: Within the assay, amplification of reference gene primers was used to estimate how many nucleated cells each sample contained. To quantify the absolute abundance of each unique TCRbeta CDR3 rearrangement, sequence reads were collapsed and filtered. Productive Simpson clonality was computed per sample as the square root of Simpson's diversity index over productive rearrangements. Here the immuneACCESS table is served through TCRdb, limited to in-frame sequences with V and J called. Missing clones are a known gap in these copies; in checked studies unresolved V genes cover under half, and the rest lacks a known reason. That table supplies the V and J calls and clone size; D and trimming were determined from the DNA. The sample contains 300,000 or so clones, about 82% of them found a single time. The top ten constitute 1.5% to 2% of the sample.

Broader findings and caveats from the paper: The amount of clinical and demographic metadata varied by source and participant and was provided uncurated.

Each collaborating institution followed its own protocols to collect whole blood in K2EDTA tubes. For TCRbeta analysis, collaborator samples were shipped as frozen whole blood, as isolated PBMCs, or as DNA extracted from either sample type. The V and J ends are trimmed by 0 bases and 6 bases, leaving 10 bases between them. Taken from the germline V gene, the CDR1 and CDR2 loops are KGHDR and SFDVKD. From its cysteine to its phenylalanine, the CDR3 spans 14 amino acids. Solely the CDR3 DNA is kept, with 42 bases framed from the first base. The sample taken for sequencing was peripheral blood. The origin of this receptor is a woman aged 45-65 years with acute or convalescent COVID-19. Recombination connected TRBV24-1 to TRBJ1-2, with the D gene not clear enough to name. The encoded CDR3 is CATSDLSRRDGYTF. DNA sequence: TGTGCCACCAGTGATTTGAGCCGGAGAGATGGCTACACCTTC.